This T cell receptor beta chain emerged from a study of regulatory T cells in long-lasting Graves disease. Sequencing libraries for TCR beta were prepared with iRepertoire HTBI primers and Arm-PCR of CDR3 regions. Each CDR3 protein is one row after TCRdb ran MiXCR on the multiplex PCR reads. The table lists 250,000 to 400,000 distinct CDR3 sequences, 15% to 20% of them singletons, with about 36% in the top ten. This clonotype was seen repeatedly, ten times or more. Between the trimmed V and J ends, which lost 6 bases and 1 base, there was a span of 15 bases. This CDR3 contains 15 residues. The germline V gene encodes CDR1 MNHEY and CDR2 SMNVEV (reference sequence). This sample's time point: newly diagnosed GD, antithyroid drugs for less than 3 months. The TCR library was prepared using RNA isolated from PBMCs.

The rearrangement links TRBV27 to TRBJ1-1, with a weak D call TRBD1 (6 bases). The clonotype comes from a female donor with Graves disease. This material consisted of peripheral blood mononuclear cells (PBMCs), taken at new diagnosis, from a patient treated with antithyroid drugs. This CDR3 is CASSWYRVGNTEAFF. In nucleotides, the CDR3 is TGTGCCAGCAGCTGGTACAGGGTGGGGAACACTGAAGCTTTCTTT.